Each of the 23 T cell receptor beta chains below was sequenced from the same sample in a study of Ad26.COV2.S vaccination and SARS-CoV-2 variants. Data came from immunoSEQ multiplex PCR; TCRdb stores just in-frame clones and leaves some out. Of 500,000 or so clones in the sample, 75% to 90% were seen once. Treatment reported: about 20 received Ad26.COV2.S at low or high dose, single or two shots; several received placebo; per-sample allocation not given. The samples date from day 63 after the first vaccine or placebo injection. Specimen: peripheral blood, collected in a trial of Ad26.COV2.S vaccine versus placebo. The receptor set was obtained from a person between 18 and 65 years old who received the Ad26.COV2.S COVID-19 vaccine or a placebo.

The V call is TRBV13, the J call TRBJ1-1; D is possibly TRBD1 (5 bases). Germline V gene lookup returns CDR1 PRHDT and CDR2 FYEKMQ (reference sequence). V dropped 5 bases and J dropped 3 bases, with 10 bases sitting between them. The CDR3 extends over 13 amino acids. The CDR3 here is CASSAGLDTEAFF. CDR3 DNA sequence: TGTGCCAGCAGCGCGGGGCTAGACACTGAAGCTTTCTTT.

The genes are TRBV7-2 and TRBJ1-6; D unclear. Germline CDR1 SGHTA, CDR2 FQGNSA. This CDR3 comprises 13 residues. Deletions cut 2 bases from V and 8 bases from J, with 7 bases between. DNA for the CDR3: TGTGCCAGCAGCTTACCTGCCGATTCACCCCTCCACTTT. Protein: CASSLPADSPLHF.

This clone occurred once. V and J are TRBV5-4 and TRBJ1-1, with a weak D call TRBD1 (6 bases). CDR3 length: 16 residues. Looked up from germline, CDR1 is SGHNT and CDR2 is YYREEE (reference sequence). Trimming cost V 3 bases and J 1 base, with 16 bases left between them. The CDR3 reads CASSSVYREENTEAFF. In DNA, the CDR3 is TGTGCCAGCAGCTCAGTTTACAGGGAAGAGAACACTGAAGCTTTCTTT.

CDR3 loop: CASSLIQGSGTEAFF. In DNA form, the CDR3 reads TGTGCCAGCAGTTTAATCCAGGGCTCAGGCACTGAAGCTTTCTTT. This chain connects TRBV28 to TRBJ1-1; the D gene is possibly TRBD1 (5 bases). This CDR3 is 15 amino acids long. V gave up 2 bases and J gave up 4 bases, with 14 bases separating them. In germline, CDR1 is MDHEN, CDR2 SYDVKM.

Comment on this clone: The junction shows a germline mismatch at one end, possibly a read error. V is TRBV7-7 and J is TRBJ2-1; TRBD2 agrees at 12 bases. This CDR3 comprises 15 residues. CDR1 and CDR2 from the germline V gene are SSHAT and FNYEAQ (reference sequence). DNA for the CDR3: TGTGCTAGCAGCAGAGGACTAGCGGGACACAATGAGCAGTTCTTC. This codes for CASSRGLAGHNEQFF.

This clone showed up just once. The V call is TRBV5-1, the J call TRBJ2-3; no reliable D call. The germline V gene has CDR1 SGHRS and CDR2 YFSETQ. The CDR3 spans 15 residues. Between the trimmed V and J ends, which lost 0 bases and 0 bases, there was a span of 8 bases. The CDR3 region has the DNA TGCGCCAGCAGCTTGGGTCGGTTTAGCACAGATACGCAGTATTTT. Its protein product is CASSLGRFSTDTQYF.

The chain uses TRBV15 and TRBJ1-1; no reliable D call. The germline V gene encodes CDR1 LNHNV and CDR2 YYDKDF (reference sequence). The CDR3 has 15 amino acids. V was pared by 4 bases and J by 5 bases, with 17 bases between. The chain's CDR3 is CATSNRDQVETEAFF. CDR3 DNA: TGTGCCACCAGCAATAGGGATCAGGTGGAAACTGAAGCTTTCTTT.

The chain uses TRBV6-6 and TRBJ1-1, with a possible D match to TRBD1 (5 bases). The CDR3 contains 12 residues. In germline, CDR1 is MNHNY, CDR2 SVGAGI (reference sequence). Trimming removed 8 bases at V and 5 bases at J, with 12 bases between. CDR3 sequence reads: CASGRGETEAFF. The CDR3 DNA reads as TGTGCCAGCGGAAGGGGAGAAACTGAAGCTTTCTTT.

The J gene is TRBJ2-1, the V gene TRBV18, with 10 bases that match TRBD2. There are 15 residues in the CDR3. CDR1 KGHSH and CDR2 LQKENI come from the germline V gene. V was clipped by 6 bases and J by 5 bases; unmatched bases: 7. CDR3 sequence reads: CASSQLAGTDNEQFF. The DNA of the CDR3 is TGTGCCAGCTCTCAACTAGCGGGGACCGACAATGAGCAGTTCTTC. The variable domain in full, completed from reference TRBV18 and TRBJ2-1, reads NAGVMQNPRHLVRRRGQEARLRCSPMKGHSHVYWYRQLPEEGLKFMVYLQKENIIDESGMPKERFSAEFPKEGPSILRIQQVVRGDSAAYFCASSQLAGTDNEQFFGPGTRLTVL.

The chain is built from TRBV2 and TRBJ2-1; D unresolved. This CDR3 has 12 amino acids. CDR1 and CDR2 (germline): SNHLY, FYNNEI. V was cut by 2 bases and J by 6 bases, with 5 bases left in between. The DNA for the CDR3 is TGTGCCAGCAGTGAATATGTCAATGAGCAGTTCTTC. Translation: CASSEYVNEQFF.

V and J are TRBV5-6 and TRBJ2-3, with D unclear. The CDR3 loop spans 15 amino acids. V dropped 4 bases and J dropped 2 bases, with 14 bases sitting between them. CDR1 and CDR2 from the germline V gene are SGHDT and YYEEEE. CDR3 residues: CASSPVETITDTQYF. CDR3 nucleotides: TGTGCCAGCAGCCCCGTCGAGACAATCACAGATACGCAGTATTTT.

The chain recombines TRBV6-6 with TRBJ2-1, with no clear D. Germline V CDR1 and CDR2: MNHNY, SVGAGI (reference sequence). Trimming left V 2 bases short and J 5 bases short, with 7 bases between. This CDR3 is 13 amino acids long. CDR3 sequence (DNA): TGTGCCAGCAGTTACATGGTCGACAATGAGCAGTTCTTC. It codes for CASSYMVDNEQFF.

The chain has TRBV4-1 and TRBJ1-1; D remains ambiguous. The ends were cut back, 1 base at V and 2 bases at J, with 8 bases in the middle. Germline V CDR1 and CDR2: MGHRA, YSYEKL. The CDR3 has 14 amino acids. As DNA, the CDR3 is TGCGCCAGCAGCCAAGTCCTGAAAAACACTGAAGCTTTCTTT. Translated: CASSQVLKNTEAFF.

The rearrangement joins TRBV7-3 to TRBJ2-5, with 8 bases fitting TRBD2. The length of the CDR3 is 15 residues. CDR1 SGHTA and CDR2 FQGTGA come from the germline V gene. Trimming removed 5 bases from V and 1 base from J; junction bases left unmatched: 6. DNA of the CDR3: TGTGCCAGCAGCCTGTTTGGGACTAGCCAAGAGACCCAGTACTTC. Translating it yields CASSLFGTSQETQYF.

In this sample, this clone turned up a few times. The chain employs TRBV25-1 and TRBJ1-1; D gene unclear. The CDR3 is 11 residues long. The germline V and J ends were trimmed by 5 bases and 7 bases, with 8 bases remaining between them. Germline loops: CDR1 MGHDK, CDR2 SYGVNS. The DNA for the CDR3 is TGTGCCAGCAGTAGAGAGGGTGAAGCTTTCTTT. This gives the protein CASSREGEAFF.

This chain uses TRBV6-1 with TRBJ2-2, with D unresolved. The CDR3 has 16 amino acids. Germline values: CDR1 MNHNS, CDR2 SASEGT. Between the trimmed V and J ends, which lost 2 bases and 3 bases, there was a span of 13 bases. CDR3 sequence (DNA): TGTGCCAGCAGTGAACTCTTCGGGCCGGACACCGGGGAGCTGTTTTTT. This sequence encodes CASSELFGPDTGELFF.

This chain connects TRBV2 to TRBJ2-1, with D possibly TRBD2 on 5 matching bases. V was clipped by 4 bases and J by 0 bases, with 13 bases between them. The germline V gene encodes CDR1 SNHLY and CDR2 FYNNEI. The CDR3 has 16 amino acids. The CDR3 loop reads CASSVLAGSSYNEQFF. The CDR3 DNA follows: TGTGCCAGCAGTGTGCTGGCGGGTAGCTCCTACAATGAGCAGTTCTTC.

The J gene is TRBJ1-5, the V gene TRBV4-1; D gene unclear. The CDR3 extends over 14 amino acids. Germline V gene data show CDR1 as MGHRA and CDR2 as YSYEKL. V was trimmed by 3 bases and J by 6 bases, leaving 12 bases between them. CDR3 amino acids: CASSQGLLRQPQHF. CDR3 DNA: TGCGCCAGCAGCCAGGGTCTGTTGCGTCAGCCCCAGCATTTT.

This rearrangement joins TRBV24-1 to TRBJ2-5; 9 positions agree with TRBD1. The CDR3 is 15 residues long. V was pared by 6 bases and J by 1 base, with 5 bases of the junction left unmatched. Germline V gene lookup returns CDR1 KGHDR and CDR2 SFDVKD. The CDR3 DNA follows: TGTGCCACCAGTCGACAGGGGGGCCCCCAAGAGACCCAGTACTTC. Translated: CATSRQGGPQETQYF.

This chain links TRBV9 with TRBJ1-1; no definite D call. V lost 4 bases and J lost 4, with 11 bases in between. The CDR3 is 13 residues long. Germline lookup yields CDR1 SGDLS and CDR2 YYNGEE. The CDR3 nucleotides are TGTGCCAGCAGCCCGAAGATGGGCACTGAAGCTTTCTTT. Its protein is CASSPKMGTEAFF.

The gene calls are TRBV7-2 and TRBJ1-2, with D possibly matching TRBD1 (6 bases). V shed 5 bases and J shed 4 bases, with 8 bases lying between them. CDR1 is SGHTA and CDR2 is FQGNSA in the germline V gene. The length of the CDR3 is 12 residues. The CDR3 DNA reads TGTGCCAGCAGCCAACAGGGCTATGGCTACACCTTC. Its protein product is CASSQQGYGYTF. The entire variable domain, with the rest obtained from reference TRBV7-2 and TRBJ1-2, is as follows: GAGVSQSPSNKVTEKGKDVELRCDPISGHTALYWYRQSLGQGLEFLIYFQGNSAPDKSGLPSDRFSAERTGGSVSTLTIQRTQQEDSAVYLCASSQQGYGYTFGSGTRLTVV.

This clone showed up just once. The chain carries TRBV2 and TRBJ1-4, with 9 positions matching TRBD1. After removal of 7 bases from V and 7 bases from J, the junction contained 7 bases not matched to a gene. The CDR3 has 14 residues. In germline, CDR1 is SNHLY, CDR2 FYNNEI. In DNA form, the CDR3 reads TGTGCCAGCAATGGACAGGGGTTCGGTGAAAAACTGTTTTTT. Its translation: CASNGQGFGEKLFF.

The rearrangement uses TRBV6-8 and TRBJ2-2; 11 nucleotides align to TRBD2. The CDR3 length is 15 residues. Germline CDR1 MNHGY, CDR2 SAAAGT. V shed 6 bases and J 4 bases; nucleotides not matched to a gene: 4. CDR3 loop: CASSRLAGSTGELFF. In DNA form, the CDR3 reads TGTGCCAGCAGCCGACTAGCGGGAAGCACCGGGGAGCTGTTTTTT.